The following is a T cell receptor beta chain sequence with its context. The sample comes from a study of blood T cell repertoires in COVID-19. The overall study: COVID-19 samples, acute and convalescent, were from the United States, Italy and Spain. Sources were T cells, B-cell-depleted T cells, or PBMCs; the material itself was cDNA or gDNA.

This CDR3 spans 14 amino acids. V lost 8 bases and J 6 bases, leaving 19 bases between the germline ends. The germline V gene encodes CDR1 KGHSH and CDR2 LQKENI. Methods used by the authors: Using reference gene primer amplification, nucleated cell counts were estimated. The repertoire was sequenced with immunoSEQ multiplex PCR; TCRdb's copy has only in-frame clones and lacks some. That table furnishes V, J and clone size, whereas the DNA furnished D and trimming. The data show about 58,000 clones, over 70% seen once. This chain connects TRBV18 to TRBJ1-2; a weak D match, TRBD1 (5 bases). What was sequenced was peripheral blood. This TCR derives from a human donor in a cohort sampled during active COVID-19. Here the CDR3 DNA reads TGTGCCAGCCATGACGTCCGGGGGAGTCATGGCTACACCTTC. Protein product: CASHDVRGSHGYTF.